These 5 T cell receptor beta chains were all obtained from the same sample, sequenced in a study of T cell responses to AZD1222 COVID-19 vaccine. TCRdb's copy holds only in-frame clones and misses some; the assay was immunoSEQ multiplex PCR. The table lists about 110,000 clones, roughly four fifths of them singletons. Sequencing used peripheral blood, obtained on day 0 of AZD1222 vaccination. The receptors originated from an adult in good health.

V and J are TRBV18 and TRBJ2-3, with 11 bases that match TRBD2. This CDR3 has 17 amino acids. Germline CDR1 reads KGHSH; CDR2 reads LQKENI. Losses at the gene ends were 3 bases for V and 2 bases for J; bases not matched to a gene: 7. CDR3 residues: CASSPQKGLAVTDTQYF. CDR3 in DNA: TGTGCCAGCTCACCCCAGAAGGGACTAGCGGTCACAGATACGCAGTATTTT.

This clone was counted once. The chain recombines TRBV7-2 with TRBJ1-1; no clear D gene. CDR3 length: 14 residues. The V end lost 1 base, the J end lost 4 bases, and 10 bases lay between the germline ends. Germline CDR1 and CDR2: SGHTA and FQGNSA. CDR3 region: CASSLGGDLTEAFF. In DNA, the CDR3 is TGTGCCAGCAGCTTAGGCGGGGATCTCACTGAAGCTTTCTTT.

CDR3 bases: TGTGCCAGCAGCAAAGGGACTCCGCCGGGTGGGACCCAGTACTTC. Encoded protein: CASSKGTPPGGTQYF. The chain has TRBV7-2 and TRBJ2-5; the D gene is possibly TRBD2 (6 bases). V was pared by 5 bases and J by 7 bases, with 20 bases between. Germline V CDR1 and CDR2: SGHTA, FQGNSA. The CDR3 extends over 15 amino acids.

This chain uses TRBV9 with TRBJ2-1; 12 bases match TRBD2. The CDR3 is 15 residues long. The V segment lost 0 bases and the J segment 8 bases; nucleotides outside the gene matches: 3. Per germline, CDR1 SGDLS and CDR2 YYNGEE. In DNA form, the CDR3 reads TGTGCCAGCAGCGTAGTATCTAGCGGGAGGGATGAGCAGTTCTTC. Translating it yields CASSVVSSGRDEQFF.

The sample holds a few counts of this clone. The chain recombines TRBV28 with TRBJ1-1; 9 positions match TRBD1. V dropped 4 bases and J dropped 11; count of bases not matched to a gene: 20. The CDR3 covers 17 residues. Germline loops: CDR1 MDHEN, CDR2 SYDVKM. CDR3 in amino acids: CASSSNRGQVSRHQAFF. CDR3 nucleotides: TGTGCCAGCAGTTCAAACAGGGGGCAGGTTAGTAGGCATCAGGCTTTCTTT. The full variable domain, its missing parts supplied by reference TRBV28 and TRBJ1-1, is DVKVTQSSRYLVKRTGEKVFLECVQDMDHENMFWYRQDPGLGLRLIYFSYDVKMKEKGDIPEGYSVSREKKERFSLILESASTNQTSMYLCASSSNRGQVSRHQAFFGQGTRLTVV.